Sequencing of this T cell receptor beta chain was carried out in a study of T cell changes during pregnancy in multiple sclerosis. Using immunoSEQ multiplex PCR, the repertoire was profiled, and TCRdb retains in-frame clones only, with some absent. The sample has some 85,000 clones; about 94% are singletons. Germline V gene data show CDR1 as GTSNPN and CDR2 as SVGIG (reference sequence). V was pared by 5 bases and J by 5 bases, with 20 bases between. This CDR3 region has 15 residues. The source is a female donor with multiple sclerosis, enrolled in a pregnancy study. The chain is built from TRBV30 and TRBJ2-3; D gene ambiguous. Sequencing was performed on peripheral blood, taken in the third trimester of pregnancy. This CDR3 reads CAWGGWRLRGDTQYF. The DNA for the CDR3 is TGTGCCTGGGGTGGGTGGCGGCTTCGCGGAGATACGCAGTATTTT.